Shown below are 22 T cell receptor beta chains from a single sample sequenced in a study of graft-versus-host responses after intestinal transplantation (dated by TCRdb to about 2021). The receptor library was made with the immunoSEQ multiplex PCR assay. TCRdb's version of the immuneACCESS table is confined to in-frame rearrangements and falls short of the full clone set. An unresolved V gene accounts for under half of the shortfall where checked; the remainder is of unknown origin. The sample data list about 85,000 clones, and 91% of these were observed just once. The ten largest clonotypes hold 7.6% of the sample. The label giving this sample's time point can be read as: cells obtained before transplantation from donor or recipient. For these TCRs, the target antigens are not known. Sequences were derived from unstimulated CD8+ T cells sorted from spleen or lymph node cells, sampled before transplant. These TCRs come from a human donor who was the organ donor for an intestinal transplant.

The V and J genes are TRBV5-1 and TRBJ1-2; D unclear. Trimming shortened V by 4 bases and J by 5 bases, and 15 bases separated the two germline ends. The CDR3 has 14 amino acids. Germline V gene data show CDR1 as SGHRS and CDR2 as YFSETQ. CDR3 in DNA: TGCGCCAGCAGCACGGATCGGGTAGGGTATGGCTACACCTTC. This sequence encodes CASSTDRVGYGYTF.

V usage is TRBV6-6 and J usage is TRBJ2-1; D tentatively reads TRBD1 or TRBD2 (6 bases each). The germline gives CDR1 MNHNY, CDR2 SVGAGI (reference sequence). V lost 4 bases and J lost 6, with 13 bases in between. CDR3 size: 14 residues. In DNA, the CDR3 is TGTGCCAGCAGTTGGCCGGGGGCCATCAATGAGCAGTTCTTC. Protein: CASSWPGAINEQFF.

This chain uses TRBV7-9 with TRBJ2-2; 10 nucleotides match TRBD2. Unmatched junction bases numbered 4, after V lost 5 bases and J lost 1 base. The CDR3 is 16 amino acids. Germline V gene sequence: CDR1 SEHNR, CDR2 FQNEAQ (reference sequence). CDR3 protein: CASSPRTSGNTGELFF. For the CDR3, the DNA is TGTGCCAGCAGCCCTCGGACTAGCGGGAACACCGGGGAGCTGTTTTTT.

The chain joins TRBV6-6 to TRBJ1-1; no firm D call. This CDR3 has 12 amino acids. The ends were cut back, 0 bases at V and 1 base at J, with 0 bases in the middle. CDR1 and CDR2 (germline): MNHNY, SVGAGI (reference sequence). CDR3 residues: CASSYSNTEAFF. The CDR3 nucleotides are TGTGCCAGCAGTTACTCGAACACTGAAGCTTTCTTT.

The CDR3 nucleotides are TGTGCCAGCGCCCTAGGTAAAGGGACTGGAAACACCATATATTTT. Protein product: CASALGKGTGNTIYF. This chain uses TRBV6-1 with TRBJ1-3; D is unclear. Germline V lookup: CDR1 MNHNS, CDR2 SASEGT. Trimming removed 8 bases at V and 2 bases at J, with 16 bases between. CDR3 length equals 15 residues.

This clone was detected once. The V gene is TRBV9, the J gene TRBJ1-6, with D hard to call. Trimming cost V 0 bases and J 4 bases, with 5 bases left between them. Germline V gene sequence: CDR1 SGDLS, CDR2 YYNGEE. The length of the CDR3 is 14 residues. CDR3 amino acids: CASSVGEYNSPLHF. CDR3 DNA: TGTGCCAGCAGCGTAGGAGAATATAATTCACCCCTCCACTTT.

The chain employs TRBV10-2 and TRBJ1-2, with no clear D. V gave up 0 bases and J gave up 4 bases, with 15 bases separating them. CDR1 and CDR2 (germline): WSHSY, SAAADI. The CDR3 is made up of 16 amino acids. For the CDR3, the DNA is TGCGCCAGCAGTGAGTCAGTAGGGCCACTTATCTATGGCTACACCTTC. Translating gives CASSESVGPLIYGYTF.

The gene calls are TRBV27 and TRBJ2-7; D gene uncertain. The germline V gene has CDR1 MNHEY and CDR2 SMNVEV (reference sequence). V was trimmed by 4 bases and J by 2 bases, leaving 15 bases between them. This CDR3 is built from 15 residues. The CDR3 sequence: CASSSPSKMTYEQYF. DNA for the CDR3: TGTGCCAGCAGTTCTCCCTCCAAGATGACCTACGAGCAGTACTTC.

This clone has only one observation. The chain links TRBV4-2 to TRBJ2-1; TRBD2 aligns across 11 bases. Germline-derived CDR1 and CDR2 are LGHNA and YNFKEQ. The CDR3 runs to 17 residues. V lost 3 bases to trimming and J lost 8 bases; unmatched junction nucleotides: 12. This chain's CDR3 is CASSQVLTSGVEDEQFF. Here the CDR3 DNA reads TGTGCCAGCAGCCAGGTGCTGACTAGCGGGGTAGAGGATGAGCAGTTCTTC.

As concerns this clone: Other nucleotide sequences from this sample produce the same CDR3. This sequence joins TRBV5-1 and TRBJ2-1; D may be TRBD2 (7 bases). Deletions cut 0 bases from V and 7 bases from J, with 20 bases between. The CDR3 extends over 17 amino acids. In germline, CDR1 is SGHRS, CDR2 YFSETQ. The CDR3 DNA follows: TGCGCCAGCAGCTTGGGATTTGGGGGGGAGGGGGAGAATGAGCAGTTCTTC. Translation: CASSLGFGGEGENEQFF.

Turning to this clone: The identical CDR3 is also encoded by other nucleotide sequences in the sample. The rearrangement links TRBV29-1 to TRBJ2-1; weak D call: TRBD2 (5 bases). CDR1 and CDR2 from the germline V gene are SQVTM and ANQGSEA. V lost 0 bases to trimming and J lost 8 bases, with 8 bases between them. CDR3 length: 12 amino acids. The DNA of the CDR3 is TGCAGCGTTGAAGACAGGCGGGATGAGCAGTTCTTC. Translation gives CSVEDRRDEQFF.

CDR3 DNA: TGTGCCAGCAGCCGAGGGGTTCGATCAGATACGCAGTATTTT. Translation: CASSRGVRSDTQYF. The rearrangement joins TRBV5-4 to TRBJ2-3; D may be TRBD1 or TRBD2 (5 bases each). The CDR3 is made up of 14 amino acids. Trimming cost V 4 bases and J 4 bases, with 13 bases left between them. CDR1 and CDR2 from the germline V gene are SGHNT and YYREEE (reference sequence). Full variable domain (missing parts from reference TRBV5-4 and TRBJ2-3): ETGVTQSPTHLIKTRGQQVTLRCSSQSGHNTVSWYQQALGQGPQFIFQYYREEENGRGNFPPRFSGLQFPNYSSELNVNALELDDSALYLCASSRGVRSDTQYFGPGTRLTVL.

The CDR3 is CASTSGLVQNQPQHF. In DNA form, the CDR3 reads TGTGCCAGCACCTCGGGGCTTGTTCAAAATCAGCCCCAGCATTTT. The V gene is TRBV2, the J gene TRBJ1-5; a weak D match, TRBD1 (5 bases). The CDR3 length is 15 residues. V was clipped by 7 bases and J by 4 bases, with 17 bases between them. The germline V gene has CDR1 SNHLY and CDR2 FYNNEI.

The chain joins TRBV19 to TRBJ2-5; no reliable D call. In germline, CDR1 is LNHDA, CDR2 SQIVND (reference sequence). V lost 2 bases, J lost 4 bases, and 5 bases lay in between. CDR3 size: 12 residues. Here the CDR3 DNA reads TGTGCCAGTAGTATAAGTCCAGAGACCCAGTACTTC. Translated: CASSISPETQYF. Based on the CDR3 plus reference TRBV19 and TRBJ2-5, the full variable domain is DGGITQSPKYLFRKEGQNVTLSCEQNLNHDAMYWYRQDPGQGLRLIYYSQIVNDFQKGDIAEGYSVSREKKESFPLTVTSAQKNPTAFYLCASSISPETQYFGPGTRLLVL.

The CDR3 coding sequence is TGTGCCTCATCCGGGGGGGGAACTGGGGAGCAGTACTTC. It encodes CASSGGGTGEQYF. The rearrangement joins TRBV27 to TRBJ2-7, with 8 bases that match TRBD2. Per germline, CDR1 MNHEY and CDR2 SMNVEV (reference sequence). With 11 bases clipped from V and 7 bases from J, the junction kept 13 bases outside the gene matches. This CDR3 is 13 amino acids long.

This clone came up once. This chain links TRBV11-2 with TRBJ1-2; 9 positions agree with TRBD1. The CDR3 is made up of 13 amino acids. The germline V gene encodes CDR1 SGHAT and CDR2 FQNNGV. V trimming: 10 bases; J trimming: 12 bases; junction bases outside the gene matches: 15. The CDR3 protein is CAIRPGDREENTF. The CDR3 DNA follows: TGTGCCATCCGACCGGGGGACAGGGAGGAGAACACCTTC.

This chain joins TRBV11-2 and TRBJ2-2; D may correspond to TRBD1 or TRBD2 (5 bases each). V was clipped by 1 base and J by 6 bases, with 12 bases between them. CDR3 length: 15 amino acids. From germline, CDR1 is SGHAT and CDR2 FQNNGV. The CDR3 region is CASSLVSGTAGELFF. DNA of the CDR3: TGTGCCAGCAGCTTAGTATCGGGGACCGCCGGGGAGCTGTTTTTT. The full variable domain, rest sourced from reference TRBV11-2 and TRBJ2-2, is EAGVAQSPRYKIIEKRQSVAFWCNPISGHATLYWYQQILGQGPKLLIQFQNNGVVDDSQLPKDRFSAERLKGVDSTLKIQPAKLEDSAVYLCASSLVSGTAGELFFGEGSRLTVL.

The CDR3 coding sequence is TGCGCCAGCAGCGCGGGACAGAGTCGTTCACCCCTCCACTTT. Residues: CASSAGQSRSPLHF. The chain links TRBV4-1 to TRBJ1-6; 7 bases line up with TRBD1. The CDR3 has 14 amino acids. The germline V gene has CDR1 MGHRA and CDR2 YSYEKL. V was pared by 5 bases and J by 9 bases, with 7 bases of the junction left unmatched.

The chain links TRBV2 to TRBJ2-1; no clear D. The CDR3 totals 14 residues. Per the germline V gene, CDR1 is SNHLY and CDR2 is FYNNEI. Trimming removed 3 bases at V and 5 bases at J, with 11 bases between. The CDR3 DNA follows: TGTGCCAGCAGTGACTGGAACCTACACAATGAGCAGTTCTTC. Translated: CASSDWNLHNEQFF.

The rearrangement links TRBV6-1 to TRBJ1-1; D perhaps matches TRBD1 (6 bases). V lost 6 bases to trimming and J lost 3 bases, with 14 bases between them. The CDR3 contains 14 residues. Germline V gene data show CDR1 as MNHNS and CDR2 as SASEGT. The CDR3 bases are TGTGCCAGCAGGGGGATGGGACATTACACTGAAGCTTTCTTT. Its translation is CASRGMGHYTEAFF.

The rearrangement joins TRBV12-2 to TRBJ1-5; the DNA was not used to check the table's D call, TRBD1. TRBV12-2 represents a pseudogene. The CDR3 length is 17 residues. The CDR3 DNA follows: TGTGCAAGTCGCTTCAACCCGCGGACAGGCGGGAATCAGCCCCAGCATTTT. As protein: CASRFNPRTGGNQPQHF.

The chain has TRBV19 and TRBJ2-1; D is unclear. The CDR3 sequence is 13 residues long. Per the germline V gene, CDR1 is LNHDA and CDR2 is SQIVND (reference sequence). Trimming took 5 bases from V and 9 from J, leaving 14 bases between them. This CDR3 is CASSLARWSEQFF. Here the CDR3 DNA reads TGTGCCAGTAGTCTGGCTCGATGGAGTGAGCAGTTCTTC.